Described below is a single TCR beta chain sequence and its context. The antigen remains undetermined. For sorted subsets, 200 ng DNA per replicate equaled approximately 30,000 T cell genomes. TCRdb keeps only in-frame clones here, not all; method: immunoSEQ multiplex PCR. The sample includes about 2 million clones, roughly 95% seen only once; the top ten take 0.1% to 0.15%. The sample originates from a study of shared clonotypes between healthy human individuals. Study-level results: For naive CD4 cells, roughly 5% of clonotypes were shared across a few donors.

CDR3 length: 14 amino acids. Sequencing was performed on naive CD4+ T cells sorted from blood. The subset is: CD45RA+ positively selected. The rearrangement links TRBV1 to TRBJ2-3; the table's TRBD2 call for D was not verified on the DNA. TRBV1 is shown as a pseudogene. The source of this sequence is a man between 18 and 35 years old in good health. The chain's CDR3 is CTSSQEGGPDTQYF. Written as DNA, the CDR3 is TGCACCAGCAGCCAAGAAGGCGGGCCCGATACGCAGTATTTT.